The clone carrying this T cell receptor beta chain was detected ten times or more. The target antigen is unknown. CDR1 is SGHVS and CDR2 is FNYEAQ in the germline V gene. The CDR3 is 14 amino acids. With 5 bases clipped from V and 12 bases from J, the junction kept 16 bases outside the gene matches. Unique molecular identifiers were incorporated into the prepared TCRbeta library. TCRdb reanalysed the PCR reads using MiXCR and keeps one entry per CDR3 protein. This table holds about 260,000 distinct CDR3 sequences, around 7.5% found once. This record belongs to a study of T-cell reconstitution after alpha-beta-depleted transplantation in children. Regarding the study as a whole: Most T-cell counts and diversity one year after the transplant came from T cells that were newly produced. The origin of alpha-beta T cells about two months after transplant was reportedly several hundred expanded graft clones.

The receptor was derived from a male patient younger than 18 who had a stem cell transplant for acute lymphoblastic leukemia, so the T cells may come from the graft donor. The chain couples TRBV7-6 to TRBJ2-7; 7 nucleotides line up with TRBD1. Sample: PBMCs, mostly from graft donor cells, taken 180 days after TCRalphabeta/CD19-depleted stem cell transplant. The chain's CDR3 is CASSGPGQTTSTYF. The CDR3 bases are TGTGCCAGCAGCGGACCGGGACAGACTACGAGCACGTACTTC. Combining the CDR3 with reference TRBV7-6 and TRBJ2-7 gives the whole variable domain GAGVSQSPRYKVTKRGQDVALRCDPISGHVSLYWYRQALGQGPEFLTYFNYEAQQDKSGLPNDRFSAERPEGSISTLTIQRTEQRDSAMYRCASSGPGQTTSTYFGPGTRLTVT.